Listed here is a single T cell receptor beta chain. In the authors' workflow: How many nucleated cells were present was estimated from reference gene primer amplification. Using immunoSEQ multiplex PCR, the repertoire was profiled, and TCRdb retains in-frame clones only, with some absent. V and J calls plus clone size are reproduced from that table; the DNA served to infer D and trimming. Of over 200,000 clones in the sample, roughly 87% were seen once. CDR1 SNHLY and CDR2 FYNNEI come from the germline V gene. There are 17 residues in the CDR3. J was trimmed by 1 base and V by 1 base; bases with no gene match: 9. This specimen belongs to a study of blood T cell repertoires in COVID-19.

The clonotype originates from a man aged 35-49 years with active or convalescent COVID-19. V and J are TRBV2 and TRBJ2-7, with 8 bases fitting TRBD2. Sequenced: peripheral blood. Here the CDR3 reads CASSEGTGGIPSYEQYF. The CDR3 bases are TGTGCCAGCAGTGAAGGCACGGGGGGGATCCCATCCTACGAGCAGTACTTC.